A selection of T cell receptor beta chains follows, all from one sample in a study of blood T cell repertoires in COVID-19. Here immunoSEQ multiplex PCR was the method, and the copy in TCRdb shows in-frame clones only, minus some. The table shows roughly 290,000 clones, with 80% to 90% occurring only once. Source material: PBMCs or T cells enriched from blood (not recorded which). The origin of the receptors is a woman between 25 and 40 years old who had recovered from COVID-19. The CDR3 runs from the conserved cysteine through the conserved F or W. Each record gives: D gene, V gene, J gene, clone size, CDR3 DNA, CDR3 protein. A D gene is named only where the DNA matches it firmly. Not every row has a clone size; where given, it reads once, few, many or a size class.

-,TRBV6-5,TRBJ1-2,-,TGTGCCAGCAGTTACTCGGGAGGCAGATTCTATGGCTACACCTTC,CASSYSGGRFYGYTF
-,TRBV4-2,TRBJ2-3,-,TGTGCCAGCACCCGACTAGTCAATTCAGATACGCAGTATTTT,CASTRLVNSDTQYF
TRBD1,TRBV15,TRBJ2-7,-,TGTGCCACCAGCGACTCGAGACAGGGGCGCGAGCAGTACTTC,CATSDSRQGREQYF
-,TRBV7-2,TRBJ1-3,-,TGTGCCAGCAGCCGTGCAGTTACGGGCTCTGGAAACACCATATATTTT,CASSRAVTGSGNTIYF
TRBD1,TRBV5-6,TRBJ2-1,-,TGTGCCAGCAGCTTGTCCGGGACAGGGGCCTACAATGAGCAGTTCTTC,CASSLSGTGAYNEQFF
TRBD2,TRBV5-1,TRBJ2-5,-,TGCGCCAGCAGCTTGGGTCCTAGCGGGCCATTGGAGACCCAGTACTTC,CASSLGPSGPLETQYF
-,TRBV27,TRBJ1-2,-,TGTGCCAGCAGCACACGTAACTATGGCTACACCTTC,CASSTRNYGYTF
TRBD1,TRBV7-6,TRBJ1-2,-,TGTGCCAGCAGCTTAGGGGACAGGGGTTATGGCTACACCTTC,CASSLGDRGYGYTF
-,TRBV19,TRBJ1-2,once,TGTGCCAGTAGCAGAACGACAGGCGGACCTAACTATGGCTACACCTTC,CASSRTTGGPNYGYTF
-,TRBV7-9,TRBJ1-5,-,TGTGCCAGCAGCTTAGAGATCGGGGGTGGACAGCCCCAGCATTTT,CASSLEIGGGQPQHF
TRBD2,TRBV3-1/TRBV3-2,TRBJ2-5,-,TGTGCCAGCAGCCAAGAACTAGCGGGGACCCAGCCCCAGTACTTC,CASSQELAGTQPQYF
TRBD2,TRBV6-5,TRBJ2-7,-,TGTGCCAGCACTCGAGCGGGGGCCTACGAGCAGTACTTC,CASTRAGAYEQYF
-,TRBV19,TRBJ2-4,-,TGTGCCAGTAGCGAGGGAGGTTCCAAAAACATTCAGTACTTC,CASSEGGSKNIQYF
TRBD1,TRBV2,TRBJ1-4,-,TGTGCCAGCAGCAAGGACTCTGGACAGGGTGAAAAACTGTTTTTT,CASSKDSGQGEKLFF
-,TRBV30,TRBJ1-5,-,TGTGCCTGGAGTTGGCGAACAGGGAATCAGCCCCAGCATTTT,CAWSWRTGNQPQHF
-,TRBV4-1,TRBJ2-7,-,TGCGCCAGCAGCCAAGGGCGGAGGAATGACTACGAGCAGTACTTC,CASSQGRRNDYEQYF
TRBD2,TRBV10-3,TRBJ2-1,-,TGTGCCATCAGTAAGACTAGCGGGAGGCTCACCTACAATGAGCAGTTCTTC,CAISKTSGRLTYNEQFF
-,TRBV5-1,TRBJ1-1,few,TGCGCCAGCAGCTTGTCGTTCGACACATACCGTAGGACTGAAGCTTTCTTT,CASSLSFDTYRRTEAFF
TRBD2,TRBV5-4,TRBJ2-1,-,TGTGCCAGCTTGGGACTAGCGGGGACCAATGAGCAGTTCTTC,CASLGLAGTNEQFF
-,TRBV12-3/TRBV12-4,TRBJ1-1,-,TGTGCCAGCAGTTTTATAAAGAACACTGAAGCTTTCTTT,CASSFIKNTEAFF
-,TRBV28,TRBJ1-4,-,TGTGCCAGCAGTTTAGGGGCCCGAGGTGAAAAACTGTTTTTT,CASSLGARGEKLFF
-,TRBV7-2,TRBJ1-5,-,TGTGCCAGCAGCTTAAGGAGGAATCAGCCCCAGCATTTT,CASSLRRNQPQHF
-,TRBV2,TRBJ1-1,-,TGTGCCAGCAGTGAAGGAGGCAGGAACACTGAAGCTTTCTTT,CASSEGGRNTEAFF
TRBD1,TRBV5-6,TRBJ1-1,few,TGTGCCAGCAGCGTTTCGGGACAGGAAATCACTGAAGCTTTCTTT,CASSVSGQEITEAFF
-,TRBV10-2,TRBJ2-7,-,TGCGCCAGCAGTGATTCCCTCGGTTACTCCTACGAGCAGTACTTC,CASSDSLGYSYEQYF
TRBD1,TRBV28,TRBJ1-6,-,TGTGCCAGCAGTCGTCCCCTGGGGACAGCAACTAGTAATTCACCCCTCCACTTT,CASSRPLGTATSNSPLHF
TRBD1,TRBV5-1,TRBJ2-5,-,TGCGCCAGCAGCTTGGATGGGACAGGGGGCCGGGAGACCCAGTACTTC,CASSLDGTGGRETQYF
TRBD2,TRBV10-3,TRBJ2-1,-,TGTGCCATCAGATTAGCGGGGAGCATATACAATGAGCAGTTCTTC,CAIRLAGSIYNEQFF
TRBD2,TRBV11-2,TRBJ2-7,-,TGTGCCAGCAGCTCAAGGAGGGAGCGGGGGCCAACCTACGAGCAGTACTTC,CASSSRRERGPTYEQYF
TRBD1,TRBV6-1,TRBJ1-4,-,TGTGCCAGCAGTGACTGGGACAGGGCCACTAATGAAAAACTGTTTTTT,CASSDWDRATNEKLFF
TRBD2,TRBV7-2,TRBJ2-3,-,TGTGCCAGCAGCTTAGTCCCTAGCGGGGGGGCCGGCACAGATACGCAGTATTTT,CASSLVPSGGAGTDTQYF
-,TRBV28,TRBJ1-1,-,TGTGCCAGCAGATCGTTTTCCTGGCGGGTCACTGAAGCTTTCTTT,CASRSFSWRVTEAFF
TRBD2,TRBV5-1,TRBJ2-7,-,TGCGCCAGCAGCCATGGACTAGCGGGCACCTACGAGCAGTACTTC,CASSHGLAGTYEQYF